This T cell receptor beta chain was captured by sequencing in a study of technical replicates of blood from several donors. Germline V gene sequence: CDR1 GTSNPN, CDR2 SVGIG (reference sequence). V gave up 4 bases and J gave up 1 base, with 13 bases separating them. The length of the CDR3 is 14 residues. TCRdb's table, derived via immunoSEQ multiplex PCR, lists solely in-frame clones and lacks some. The sample records around 74,000 clones, about 86% being singletons. Sequencing was carried out using PBMCs. This TCR was sampled from a human donor in good health. Some clones in this sample may be carry-over from other donors' samples. The chain carries TRBV30 and TRBJ1-2, with no clear D. CDR3 DNA: TGTGCCTGGACTTCCCCCCCAGATAACTATGGCTACACCTTC. Amino acids: CAWTSPPDNYGYTF.